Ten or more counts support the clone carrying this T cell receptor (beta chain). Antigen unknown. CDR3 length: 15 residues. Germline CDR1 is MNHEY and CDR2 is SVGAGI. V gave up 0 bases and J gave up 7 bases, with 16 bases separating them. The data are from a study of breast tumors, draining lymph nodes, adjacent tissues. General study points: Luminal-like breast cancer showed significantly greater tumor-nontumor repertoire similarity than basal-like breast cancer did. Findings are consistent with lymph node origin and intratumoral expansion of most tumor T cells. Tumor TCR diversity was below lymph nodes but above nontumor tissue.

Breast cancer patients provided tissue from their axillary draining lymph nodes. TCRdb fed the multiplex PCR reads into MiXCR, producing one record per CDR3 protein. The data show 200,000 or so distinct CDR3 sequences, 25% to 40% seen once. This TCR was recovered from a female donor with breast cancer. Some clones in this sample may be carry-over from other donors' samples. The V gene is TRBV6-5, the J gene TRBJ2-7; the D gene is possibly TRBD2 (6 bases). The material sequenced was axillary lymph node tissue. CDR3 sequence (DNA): TGTGCCAGCAGTTACTCCTTCAGGGCCGCGGGAGAGCAGTACTTC. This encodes CASSYSFRAAGEQYF.